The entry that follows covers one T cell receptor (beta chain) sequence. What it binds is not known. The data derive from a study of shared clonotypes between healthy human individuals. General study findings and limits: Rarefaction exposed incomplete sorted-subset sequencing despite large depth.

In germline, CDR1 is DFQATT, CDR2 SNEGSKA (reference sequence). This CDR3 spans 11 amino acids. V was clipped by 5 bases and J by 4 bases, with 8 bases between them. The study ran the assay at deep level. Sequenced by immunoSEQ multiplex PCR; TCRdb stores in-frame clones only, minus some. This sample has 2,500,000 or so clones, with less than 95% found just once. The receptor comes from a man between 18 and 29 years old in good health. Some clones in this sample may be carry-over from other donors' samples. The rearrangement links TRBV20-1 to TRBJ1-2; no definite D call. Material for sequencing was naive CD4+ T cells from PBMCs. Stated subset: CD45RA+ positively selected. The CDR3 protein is CSAGGSYGYTF. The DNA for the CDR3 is TGCAGTGCTGGAGGGAGCTATGGCTACACCTTC.